The T cell receptor beta chain described here comes from a study of blood T cell repertoires in COVID-19. Study-level background: PBMCs, B-cell-depleted T cells, or T cells provided the cDNA or gDNA that made up the material.

Authors' data handling: Estimates of nucleated cell counts were drawn from the amplification of reference gene primers. Produced via immunoSEQ multiplex PCR; TCRdb's table is partial and in-frame only. V and J calls and clone size are given by that table; D and trimming were obtained from the DNA. The table lists about 160,000 clones, approximately 80% of them singletons. Germline V gene sequence: CDR1 SNHLY, CDR2 FYNNEI. The V segment lost 6 bases and the J segment 7 bases; nucleotides outside the gene matches: 17. The CDR3 sequence is 17 residues long. The source of this sequence is a woman aged 80 or older with acute or convalescent COVID-19. The chain has TRBV2 and TRBJ2-1; 8 bases are a match to TRBD2. The specimen was peripheral blood. CDR3 region: CASRRGGGAGELNEQFF. In nucleotides, the CDR3 is TGTGCCAGCAGGAGGGGCGGGGGAGCGGGAGAGTTAAATGAGCAGTTCTTC.